Following are 5 T cell receptor beta chains from one sample sequenced in a study of vaccination and CD4 T cells after COVID-19. No antigen is known for these receptors. Regarding treatment: approximately nine-day PBMC culture with coronavirus spike peptide pools or control peptides (ViraFEST assay). Sequencing of cultured CD4+ T cell DNA used the Oncomine TCR Beta short-read assay. TCRdb re-called the PCR reads with MiXCR, one entry per CDR3 protein. Seen here are approximately 9,300 distinct CDR3 sequences, 66% observed once, and the top ten hold 26%. Sequencing used CD4+ T cells from blood, cultured in vitro. These receptors were obtained from a human donor who had recovered from COVID-19.

This chain connects TRBV20-1 to TRBJ1-2, with 9 bases that match TRBD1. Germline V gene data show CDR1 as DFQATT and CDR2 as SNEGSKA (reference sequence). V was clipped by 0 bases and J by 8 bases; unmatched bases: 13. This CDR3 comprises 16 residues. The CDR3, as DNA: TGCAGTGCTAGAGAACCTCCGGGACAGGGTATAGGAGGCTACACCTTC. Protein: CSAREPPGQGIGGYTF.

The V call is TRBV2, the J call TRBJ2-1; the D gene is possibly TRBD2 (6 bases). Germline lookup yields CDR1 SNHLY and CDR2 FYNNEI. The CDR3 covers 17 residues. V was trimmed by 8 bases and J by 0 bases, leaving 20 bases between them. CDR3 sequence (DNA): TGTGCCAGCTTCGCCGTAGGGCGGGGATACTCCTACAATGAGCAGTTCTTC. The encoded protein is CASFAVGRGYSYNEQFF. The variable domain in full, completed from reference TRBV2 and TRBJ2-1, reads EPEVTQTPSHQVTQMGQEVILRCVPISNHLYFYWYRQILGQKVEFLVSFYNNEISEKSEIFDDQFSVERPDGSNFTLKIRSTKLEDSAMYFCASFAVGRGYSYNEQFFGPGTRLTVL.

The gene calls are TRBV12-5 and TRBJ1-5; tentatively, D is TRBD1 (6 bases). V was pared by 6 bases and J by 4 bases, with 10 bases between. The CDR3 consists of 13 residues. Germline V gene lookup returns CDR1 LGHNT and CDR2 FRNRAP. The CDR3 region has the DNA TGTGCTAGTGGCCGAGGGGGGAATCAGCCCCAGCATTTT. This codes for CASGRGGNQPQHF.

This sequence joins TRBV12-3 or TRBV12-4 and TRBJ2-2; D possibly uses TRBD1 or TRBD2 (6 bases each). CDR3 size: 14 residues. Trimming removed 4 bases from V and 6 bases from J, with 12 bases in between. The CDR3 nucleotides read TGTGCCAGCAGTTCAACAGGGACTTCCGGGGAGCTGTTTTTT. It encodes CASSSTGTSGELFF.

The chain couples TRBV7-9 to TRBJ1-5; D gene ambiguous. V lost 2 bases to trimming and J lost 5 bases, with 7 bases between them. Germline-derived CDR1 and CDR2 are SEHNR and FQNEAQ (reference sequence). The length of the CDR3 is 13 residues. CDR3 amino acids: CASSLFPDQPQHF. CDR3 DNA sequence: TGTGCCAGCAGCTTATTCCCCGATCAGCCCCAGCATTTT.